Listed here are 12 T cell receptor beta chains from one sample, sequenced in a study of blood T cells in healthy people across ages. A J-beta primer mix and a sample-barcoded 5' primer were used in a second PCR of about 7 to 12 cycles. Using its own MiXCR run on the 5' RACE reads, TCRdb lists one record per CDR3 protein. Found here are hundreds of thousands of distinct CDR3 sequences, around 50% of them singletons; the top ten hold approximately 13%. The sample was blood. The receptor source for this set is a woman of 80 years or more in good health.

This clonotype was detected a few times. V usage is TRBV5-1 and J usage is TRBJ2-5; TRBD1 is a possible D gene (5 bases). Deletions cut 0 bases from V and 3 bases from J, with 6 bases between. The length of the CDR3 is 13 residues. Germline lookup yields CDR1 SGHRS and CDR2 YFSETQ. CDR3 protein: CASSLEGEETQYF. DNA for the CDR3: TGCGCCAGCAGCTTGGAAGGGGAAGAGACCCAGTACTTC. Filled out from reference TRBV5-1 and TRBJ2-5, the complete variable domain reads KAGVTQTPRYLIKTRGQQVTLSCSPISGHRSVSWYQQTPGQGLQFLFEYFSETQRNKGNFPGRFSGRQFSNSRSEMNVSTLELGDSALYLCASSLEGEETQYFGPGTRLLVL.

This clonotype is a singleton in its sample. The rearrangement joins TRBV4-3 to TRBJ1-1; D ambiguous. The germline V gene has CDR1 LGHNA and CDR2 YSLEER. The CDR3 runs to 10 residues. The CDR3 DNA reads TGCCGGGAAGTGGGCACTGAAGCTTTCTTT. Translating gives CREVGTEAFF.

The V and J genes are TRBV18 and TRBJ1-1; weak D call: TRBD1 (5 bases). Trimming took off 10 bases at V and 0 bases at J, with 27 bases between the two ends. Germline loops: CDR1 KGHSH, CDR2 LQKENI. The CDR3 length is 18 residues. The chain's CDR3 is CANSPQTGTQIMNTEAFF. CDR3 DNA: TGTGCCAACTCCCCACAAACCGGGACTCAAATAATGAACACTGAAGCTTTCTTT.

Worth noting for this clonotype: A read error is possible here, since a much larger clone lies one base away. The chain combines TRBV10-3 with TRBJ2-1; D may be TRBD1 (7 bases). CDR1 and CDR2 from the germline V gene are ENHRY and SYGVKD. There are 16 residues in the CDR3. Trimming shortened V by 0 bases and J by 7 bases, and 16 bases separated the two germline ends. In nucleotides, the CDR3 is TGTGCCATCAGTGAGTCGAGGAGCAGGGGGGCGAATGAGCAGTTCTTC. As protein: CAISESRSRGANEQFF.

This clonotype has a count of ten or more. This chain links TRBV20-1 with TRBJ1-2; 7 bases align to TRBD1. Losses at the gene ends were 0 bases for V and 4 bases for J; bases not matched to a gene: 5. The germline V gene has CDR1 DFQATT and CDR2 SNEGSKA (reference sequence). The CDR3 sequence is 14 residues long. The CDR3, as DNA: TGCAGTGCTAGAGATCGCAGGACAGGCTATGGCTACACCTTC. Amino acids: CSARDRRTGYGYTF.

This clonotype has a count of ten or more. DNA of the CDR3: TGTGCCAGCAGCGAGGGGTTTGCCCAGTATGGCTACACCTTC. It codes for CASSEGFAQYGYTF. The chain carries TRBV9 and TRBJ1-2; D may be TRBD1 (5 bases). Germline V gene lookup returns CDR1 SGDLS and CDR2 YYNGEE. CDR3 length: 14 residues. Trimming took 3 bases from V and 5 from J, leaving 14 bases between them.

This clonotype has at least ten counts. V is TRBV7-9 and J is TRBJ2-3, with D uncertain. Germline values: CDR1 SEHNR, CDR2 FQNEAQ (reference sequence). The CDR3 has 15 amino acids. Trimming took 4 bases from V and 2 from J, leaving 13 bases between them. CDR3 residues: CASSSRTSFTDTQYF. As DNA, the CDR3 is TGTGCCAGCAGCTCCCGGACCTCTTTCACAGATACGCAGTATTTT.

As concerns this clonotype: A much bigger clone sits one base away, suggesting this may be a read error. This rearrangement joins TRBV20-1 to TRBJ1-5; D gene ambiguous. The CDR3 has 13 residues. Germline CDR1 DFQATT, CDR2 SNEGSKA (reference sequence). The CDR3 here is CSPTGVGNQPQHF. The CDR3 nucleotides are TGCAGCCCCACCGGGGTGGGCAATCAGCCCCAGCATTTT.

The chain links TRBV20-1 to TRBJ2-7, with TRBD1 matching 8 bases. This CDR3 contains 15 residues. Per germline, CDR1 DFQATT and CDR2 SNEGSKA (reference sequence). Trimming removed 4 bases from V and 4 bases from J; junction bases left unmatched: 12. The CDR3 region is CSAINPGQATYEQYF. In DNA, the CDR3 is TGCAGTGCTATTAACCCGGGACAGGCGACTTACGAGCAGTACTTC.

Comment on this clonotype: A read error is possible here, since a much larger clone lies one base away. The J gene is TRBJ2-1, the V gene TRBV12-3 or TRBV12-4; 7 bases are shared with TRBD2. The CDR3 has 16 residues. The V gene end was trimmed by 7 bases and the J gene end by 5 bases; junction bases not matched to a gene: 14. The CDR3, as DNA: TGTGCCAGCAACACACTATACCGAGCGGGAAACAATGAGCAGTTCTTC. It yields the protein CASNTLYRAGNNEQFF.

The CDR3 spells CASSQVRSASTEAFF. The CDR3 DNA reads as TGCGCCAGCAGCCAAGTAAGATCAGCGAGCACTGAAGCTTTCTTT. The gene calls are TRBV4-1 and TRBJ1-1; D remains ambiguous. V was shortened by 1 base and J by 4 bases, with 13 bases between the two germline ends. CDR1 and CDR2 from the germline V gene are MGHRA and YSYEKL. This CDR3 is built from 15 residues.

The chain carries TRBV11-3 and TRBJ2-3; no reliable D call. Per germline, CDR1 SGHNT and CDR2 YENEEA. V lost 5 bases and J 2 bases, leaving 8 bases between the germline ends. The CDR3 spans 13 residues. This CDR3 reads CASSKSFTDTQYF. The CDR3 nucleotides are TGTGCCAGCAGCAAGAGTTTCACAGATACGCAGTATTTT.